This T cell receptor (beta chain) was recovered during a study of CD8+ T cells in alopecia areata (dated by TCRdb to 2016 to 2019). Some background on the complete study: The treated patients, all with moderate-to-severe alopecia areata, were enrolled in an open-label pilot trial of oral tofacitinib given at 5 to 10 mg twice daily. Patients received tofacitinib for 6 to 18 months and were then followed off drug for 6 months to check for delayed response and recurrence. To study T cell clonal expansion in alopecia areata, the researchers applied high-throughput TCRbeta sequencing to both the C3H/HeJ mouse model and human patients. Human TCRbeta sequencing covered scalp tissue and sorted CD4+ and CD8+ peripheral blood T cells from patchy and totalis/universalis alopecia areata patients and healthy controls. Biopsies were taken from tofacitinib-treated patients at baseline and at 4 and 24 weeks of treatment, and a later scalp biopsy was taken in several of the tofacitinib-treated patients. Scalp clonality was compared among normal scalp (n=4), patchy alopecia areata scalp (n=8), and alopecia totalis/universalis scalp (n=8). RNA was obtained with the PAXgene miRNA kit for fixed scalp, the miRNeasy kit for PBMCs, and the RNeasy kit for mouse skin. TCRbeta CDR3 regions were amplified by immunoSEQ multiplex PCR using 35 Vbeta forward and 13 Jbeta reverse primers. General study outcomes and caveats: Compared with mice, TCR sequences shared between patients were less clear, possibly partly because of HLA diversity across the patient population. Unlike mouse skin, which is dominated by gammadelta T cells, normal human skin has resident alphabeta T cells that are also sequenced, and this complicates analysis of the scalp TCR repertoire. Compared with normal scalp, lesional scalp, particularly in alopecia totalis/universalis, had higher clonality and more expanded CD8+ clones, which suggests antigenic drive.

As to this clone: The specificity of this receptor is unknown. Base qualities were left out, and no much larger clone turns up one base away.

This specimen's time point label, interpreted: baseline before oral tofacitinib. Peripheral blood and lesional scalp punch biopsies were obtained from patients with alopecia areata. After PBMCs were isolated by density centrifugation and stained for CD3, CD4 and CD8, a FACSAria was used to sort CD4+ and CD8+ T cells. From a lookup of the germline V gene, CDR1 and CDR2 are SQVTM and ANQGSEA. The CDR3 goes from the cysteine to the phenylalanine over 10 residues. Here the CDR3 DNA is all that survives: 30 bases in frame from base 1. The junction shows trimming of 5 bases on V and 7 bases on J, plus 8 bases between the germline ends. The library was obtained by the immunoSEQ multiplex PCR assay. For TCR sequencing, RNA was extracted from every sample and reverse transcribed into cDNA to serve as template. First-strand cDNA was synthesized with SuperScript III using a 2:1 mix of oligo-dT and random hexamers. A synthetic immune receptor repertoire was used to measure amplification bias, and any remaining bias was corrected computationally. The study's own analysis went as follows. Raw reads were preprocessed to remove errors, and CDR3 was defined according to IMGT conventions as the region from the conserved cysteine to phenylalanine. Clonality was computed by normalizing Shannon entropy by log2 of the number of productive unique TCRs and subtracting the result from 1. Whether scalp clones were CD4 or CD8 was inferred by matching scalp TCRbeta sequences against CD4 and CD8 repertoires sorted from blood. TCRdb retrieved this table from immuneACCESS and kept in-frame rearrangements only. Not all clones are present; in checked studies, unresolved V genes account for under half, and no reason is known for the remainder. V, J and clone size are taken as reported in that table, and D and trimming were inferred from the DNA itself. The sample data list about 200,000 clones, and about three fifths of these were observed just once. The top ten clones comprise 0.45% of the sample.

The sequence was collected from a human donor with alopecia areata. The sample in question was CD4+ T cells sorted from blood, obtained at week 0. The chain couples TRBV29-1 to TRBJ1-1; the D gene is perhaps TRBD1, from 5 matching bases. Here the CDR3 is given as CSVQQDEAFF. The nucleotide sequence reads TGCAGCGTTCAACAGGATGAAGCTTTCTTT. Where the CDR3 stops, the reference TRBV29-1 and TRBJ1-1 genes take over; the full variable domain is SAVISQKPSRDICQRGTSLTIQCQVDSQVTMMFWYRQQPGQSLTLIATANQGSEATYESGFVIDKFPISRPNLTFSTLTVSNMSPEDSSIYLCSVQQDEAFFGQGTRLTVV.